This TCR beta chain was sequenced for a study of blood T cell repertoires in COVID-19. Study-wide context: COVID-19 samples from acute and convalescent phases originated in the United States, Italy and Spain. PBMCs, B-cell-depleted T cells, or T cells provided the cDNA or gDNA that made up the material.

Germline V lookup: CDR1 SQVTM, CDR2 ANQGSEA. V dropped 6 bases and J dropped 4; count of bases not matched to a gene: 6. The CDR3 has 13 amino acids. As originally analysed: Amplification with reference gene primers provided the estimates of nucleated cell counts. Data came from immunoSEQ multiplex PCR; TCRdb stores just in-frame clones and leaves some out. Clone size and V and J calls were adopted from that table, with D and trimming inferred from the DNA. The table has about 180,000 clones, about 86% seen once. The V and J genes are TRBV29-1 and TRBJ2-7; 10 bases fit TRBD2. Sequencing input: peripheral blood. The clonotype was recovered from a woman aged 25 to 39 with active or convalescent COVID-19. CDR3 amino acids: CSVRGTSAYEQYF. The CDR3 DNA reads TGCAGCGTAAGAGGGACTAGCGCGTACGAGCAGTACTTC.